What follows describes a single T cell receptor beta chain. In the authors' workflow: Reference gene primers were amplified, and this amplification served to estimate nucleated cell counts. TCRdb keeps only in-frame clones here, not all; method: immunoSEQ multiplex PCR. V and J calls and clone size are as listed in that table; D and trimming were resolved from the DNA. This table holds over 130,000 clones, under 85% found once. This sample is drawn from a study of blood T cell repertoires in COVID-19. Background on the study: COVID-19 samples collected from the United States, Italy and Spain covered acute and convalescent phases. Sources were T cells, B-cell-depleted T cells, or PBMCs; the material itself was cDNA or gDNA.

In germline, CDR1 is MNHEY, CDR2 SVGAGI. The length of the CDR3 is 13 residues. Trimming took 6 bases from V and 7 from J, leaving 16 bases between them. V gene TRBV6-5 combines with J gene TRBJ2-7; D might be TRBD2 (6 bases). Sequenced input: PBMCs or T cells enriched from blood (not recorded which). The clonotype was recovered from a woman in her late teens or twenties who had been exposed to COVID-19. CDR3 protein: CASRGTHRPEQYF. CDR3 bases: TGTGCCAGCAGAGGGACTCACCGGCCGGAGCAGTACTTC.